This T cell receptor (beta chain) stems from a study of graft-versus-host responses after intestinal transplantation. General study findings and limits: With peak circulating GvH clone levels came an association with early post-transplant HvG declines. Among recipient marrow samples, GvH clones were found; some appeared first in ileum or blood.

Assay: immunoSEQ multiplex PCR; the TCRdb copy retains only in-frame clones and omits some. The sample lists 85,000 to 110,000 clones, 93% occurring once. This CDR3 contains 15 residues. The germline V gene has CDR1 SGHAT and CDR2 FQNNGV. The V gene lost 2 bases and the J gene lost 16 bases, with 24 bases spanning the gap. With regard to this clone: What it binds is unknown.

This chain links TRBV11-2 with TRBJ2-1; D is unresolved. This TCR came from a human donor who received an intestinal transplant. The sequencing here drew on unstimulated CD8+ T cells sorted from spleen or lymph node cells, taken before intestinal transplant. CDR3 region: CASSLTAVGRPFEFF. The CDR3 DNA follows: TGTGCCAGCAGCTTAACCGCTGTAGGCCGACCGTTCGAATTCTTC.